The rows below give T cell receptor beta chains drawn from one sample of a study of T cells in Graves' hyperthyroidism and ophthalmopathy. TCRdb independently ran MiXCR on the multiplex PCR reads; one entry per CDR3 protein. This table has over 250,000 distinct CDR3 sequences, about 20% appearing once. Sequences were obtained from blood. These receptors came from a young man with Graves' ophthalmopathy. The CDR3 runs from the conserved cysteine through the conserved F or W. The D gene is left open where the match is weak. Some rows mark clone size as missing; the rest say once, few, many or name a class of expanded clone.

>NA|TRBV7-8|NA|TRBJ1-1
TGTGCCAGCAGCGACCTTCGGCCTGAAGCTTTCTTT
CASSDLRPEAFF
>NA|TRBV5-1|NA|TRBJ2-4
TGCGCCAGCAGCCCCGACAGTCAAAACATTCAGTACTTC
CASSPDSQNIQYF
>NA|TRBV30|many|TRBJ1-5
TGTGCCTGGAGTGTAGGGGCAGGCAATAGCAATCAGCCCCAGCATTTT
CAWSVGAGNSNQPQHF
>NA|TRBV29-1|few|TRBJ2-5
TGCAGCGCTCGAGAGCCGGACAGGGGGAAGCGGGAGGGCCCTTCTCTCGGTGGCCAAGAGACCCAGTACTTC
CSAREPDRGKREGPSLGGQETQYF
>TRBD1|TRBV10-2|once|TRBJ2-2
TGCGCCACCGGGACAGGAAATTCCGGGGAGCTGTTTTTT
CATGTGNSGELFF
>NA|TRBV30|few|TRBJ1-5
TGTGCCTGGAGTCTAGGACGCTATAGCAATCAGCCCCAGCATTTT
CAWSLGRYSNQPQHF
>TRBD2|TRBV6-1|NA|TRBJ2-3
TGTGCCAGCAGCTTCCAGGGACTAGCAAGTGGCACAGATACGCAGTATTTT
CASSFQGLASGTDTQYF
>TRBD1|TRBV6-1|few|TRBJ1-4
TGTGCCAGCAGGCGAAAGCCGGGACAGGGTGGTGAAAAACTGTTTTTT
CASRRKPGQGGEKLFF
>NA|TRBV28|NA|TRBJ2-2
TGTGCCGGCAGTTCTTATAGAGGTAACACCGGGGAGCTGTTTTTT
CAGSSYRGNTGELFF
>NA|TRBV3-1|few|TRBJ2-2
TGTGCCAGCCACCGGGATTACACCGGGGAGCTGTTTTTT
CASHRDYTGELFF
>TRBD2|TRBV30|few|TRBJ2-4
TGTGCCTGGAGTACCCTGTGGGGGAGGGACATTCAGTACTTC
CAWSTLWGRDIQYF
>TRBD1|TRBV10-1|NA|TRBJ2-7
TGCGCCAGCAGTGAAACACCGGGACAGGGGGTCTCCAGCTCCTACGAGCAGTACTTC
CASSETPGQGVSSSYEQYF
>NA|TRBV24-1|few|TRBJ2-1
TGTGCCACCAGTGATTTGAGGGGGAACTCCTACAATGAGCAGTTCTTC
CATSDLRGNSYNEQFF
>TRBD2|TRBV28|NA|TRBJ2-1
TGTGCCAGCAGTCGAGGCGCTGGGACTAGCGGGTACTATGAGCAGTTCTTC
CASSRGAGTSGYYEQFF
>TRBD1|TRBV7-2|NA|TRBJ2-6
TGTGCCAGCGACAGGGGACACAGTACCTCTGGGGCCAACGTCCTGACTTTC
CASDRGHSTSGANVLTF
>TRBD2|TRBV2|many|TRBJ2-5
TGTGCCAGCAACCGGGGGGGCAGCCTCCAAGAGACCCAGTACTTC
CASNRGGSLQETQYF
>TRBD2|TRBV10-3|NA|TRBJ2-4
TGTGCCATCAGTGAGAATAAGCGGGAAGGGAACATTCAGTACTTC
CAISENKREGNIQYF
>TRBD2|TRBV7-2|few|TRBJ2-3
TGTGCCAGCAGCACTCCTGGCGGGAGGGCCGCGGGCCTCGGCACAGATACGCAGTATTTT
CASSTPGGRAAGLGTDTQYF
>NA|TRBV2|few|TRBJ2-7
TGTGCCAGCAGGGGAGGTGGGGCCCCGGGCGAGCAGTACTTC
CASRGGGAPGEQYF
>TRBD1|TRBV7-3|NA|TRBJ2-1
TGTGCCAGCAGCTTACCCGGGACAGGGACCTACAATGAGCAGTTCTTC
CASSLPGTGTYNEQFF
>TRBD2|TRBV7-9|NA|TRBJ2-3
TGTGCCACATCGGGAGAGGCTAGCGGGAAAGATACGCAGTATTTT
CATSGEASGKDTQYF
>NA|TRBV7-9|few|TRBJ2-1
TGTGCCAGCAGCTTATTCCGAACAGGGAACTACAATGAGCAGTTCTTC
CASSLFRTGNYNEQFF
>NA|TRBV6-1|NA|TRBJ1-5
TGTGCCAGCAGTGGGGCCCAGGGAAATCAGCCCCAGCATTTT
CASSGAQGNQPQHF
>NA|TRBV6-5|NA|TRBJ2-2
TGTGCCAGCAGTTACCCGGATGGAGGGAGCGGGGAGCTGTTTTTT
CASSYPDGGSGELFF
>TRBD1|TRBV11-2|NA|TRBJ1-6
TGTGCCAGCAGCTTAGCTCGGACAGGGGTTTCACCCCTCCACTTT
CASSLARTGVSPLHF
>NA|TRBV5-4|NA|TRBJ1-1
TGTGCCAGCAGCTTTCAAGAATGGTCTGAAGCTTTCTTT
CASSFQEWSEAFF
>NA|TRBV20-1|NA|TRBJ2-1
TGCAGTGCTGAGAGGGACGCCTTACTGAATGAGCAGTTCTTC
CSAERDALLNEQFF
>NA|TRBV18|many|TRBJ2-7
TGTGCCAGCTCACCATATAAATACGAGCAGTACTTC
CASSPYKYEQYF
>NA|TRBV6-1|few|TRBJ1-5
TGTGCCAGCAGTGAAGTGGTGAATCAGCCCCAGCATTTT
CASSEVVNQPQHF
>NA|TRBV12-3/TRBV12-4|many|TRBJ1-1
TGTGCCAGCAGCCTGACAAGTGAAAAGACTGAAGCTTTCTTT
CASSLTSEKTEAFF
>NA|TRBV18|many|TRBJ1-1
TGTGCCACCCAGGGGAACACTGAAGCTTTCTTT
CATQGNTEAFF
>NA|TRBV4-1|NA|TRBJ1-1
TGCGCCAGCAGACACGGGACGAACACTGAAGCTTTCTTT
CASRHGTNTEAFF
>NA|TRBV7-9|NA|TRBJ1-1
TGTGCCAGCAGCACCGGCTCGGGGAACACTGAAGCTTTCTTT
CASSTGSGNTEAFF
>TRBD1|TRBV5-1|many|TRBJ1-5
TGCGCCAGCAGCTCGACAGGGGATAGCAATCAGCCCCAGCATTTT
CASSSTGDSNQPQHF
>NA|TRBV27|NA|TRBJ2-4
TGTGCCAGCAGTTTAAAGGGATCTAGGAAAAACATTCAGTACTTC
CASSLKGSRKNIQYF
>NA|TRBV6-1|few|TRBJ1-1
TGTGCCAGCAGGGTGGGCACTGAAGCTTTCTTT
CASRVGTEAFF
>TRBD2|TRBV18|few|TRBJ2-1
TGTGCCAGCTCACCACCTTCACGGGGTATCGGGGGGGAGCAGTTCTTC
CASSPPSRGIGGEQFF
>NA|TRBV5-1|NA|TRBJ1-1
TGCGCCAGCAGCGGCCCGGGAGGGAACACTGAAGCTTTCTTT
CASSGPGGNTEAFF
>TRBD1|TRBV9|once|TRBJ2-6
TGTGCCAGCAGCGAGGACAGGAACTCTGGGGCCAACGTCCTGACTTTC
CASSEDRNSGANVLTF
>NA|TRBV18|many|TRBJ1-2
TGTGCCAGCTCACTTGGTCAGGGCGATGGCTACACCTTC
CASSLGQGDGYTF
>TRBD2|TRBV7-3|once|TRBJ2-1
TGTGCCAGCAGCTTAAGAGTTGGACTAGGGTTCCATGAGCAGTTCTTC
CASSLRVGLGFHEQFF
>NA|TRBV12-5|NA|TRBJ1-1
TGTGCTAGTGGTCCCCCGGGTCCTGAAGCTTTCTTT
CASGPPGPEAFF
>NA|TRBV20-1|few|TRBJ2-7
TGCAGTGCTTGGTTGGAGGGCGAGCAGTACTTC
CSAWLEGEQYF
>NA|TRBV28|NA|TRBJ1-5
TGTGCCAGCATCGTTACCTTGGGGCCCAATACCCGCCGGGGCCCCCCACCGGGCAATCAGCCCCAGCATTTT
CASIVTLGPNTRRGPPPGNQPQHF
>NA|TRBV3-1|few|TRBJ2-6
TGTGCCAGCAGCCCAGGGGGGACAGGGGCCAACGTCCTGACTTTC
CASSPGGTGANVLTF
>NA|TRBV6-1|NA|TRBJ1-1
TGCGCCAGCAGTGATTTCCAGGTTGGAGAAGCTTTCTTT
CASSDFQVGEAFF
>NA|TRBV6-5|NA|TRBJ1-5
TGTGCCAGCAGTTTCCAAAGGAATAGCAATCAGCCCCAGCATTTT
CASSFQRNSNQPQHF
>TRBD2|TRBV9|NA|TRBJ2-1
TGTGCCAGCAGCGCCGCCGGGACTAGCGCAAATGAGCAGTTCTTC
CASSAAGTSANEQFF
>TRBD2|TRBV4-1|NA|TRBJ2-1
TGCGCCAGCAGAGCTAGCGGGAGGGGTAATGAGCAGTTCTTC
CASRASGRGNEQFF
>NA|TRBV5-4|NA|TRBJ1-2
TGTGCCAGCAGCTTCCGGGACCGAGGGAACTATGGCTACACCTTC
CASSFRDRGNYGYTF
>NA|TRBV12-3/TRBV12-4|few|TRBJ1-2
TGTGCCAGCAGTTTCGAGGGCGGACGCTATGGCTACACCTTC
CASSFEGGRYGYTF
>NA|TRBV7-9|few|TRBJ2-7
TGTGCCAACAGCTTCGGCCGAATCACCTACGAGCAGTACTTC
CANSFGRITYEQYF
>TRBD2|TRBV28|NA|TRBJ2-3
TGTGCCAGCAGTTTAGAAAAGGCTAGCGGGTTTCCAGATACGCAGTATTTT
CASSLEKASGFPDTQYF
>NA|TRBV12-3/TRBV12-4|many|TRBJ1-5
TGTGCCAGCAGCCCGGGGTTAAATGGTCAGCCCCAGCATTTT
CASSPGLNGQPQHF
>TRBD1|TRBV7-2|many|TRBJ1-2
TGTGCCAGCAGCTTCGGGACAGGGTATGGCTACACCTTC
CASSFGTGYGYTF